These T cell receptor beta chains were read from a single sample in a study of blood T cells in healthy people across ages. TCRdb called the 5' RACE reads again in MiXCR, with one record for every CDR3 protein. There are around 1.5 million distinct CDR3 sequences in the sample; about 31% occur only once, and 10% to 12% lies in the top ten. The source material was blood. The source of these receptors is a woman aged 25 to 39 in good health. Both conserved end residues are part of each CDR3. A D gene is named only where the DNA matches it firmly. Part of the rows lack a size; the others show once, few, many or a class for expanded clones.

V	D	size	J	DNA	CDR3
TRBV24-1	.	.	TRBJ1-6	TGTGCCACCGAGGGGGGGCCTGGTTCACCCCTCCACTTT	CATEGGPGSPLHF
TRBV12-3/TRBV12-4	TRBD2	.	TRBJ2-1	TGTGCCAGCGGTAGCGGGGGGGCATACAATGAGCAGTTCTTC	CASGSGGAYNEQFF
TRBV3-1	.	.	TRBJ1-6	TGTGCCAGCAGCCAAGAAGGGGGGGATCTCCACTTT	CASSQEGGDLHF
TRBV5-1	TRBD2	.	TRBJ2-3	TGCGCCAGCAGCTTTACTGACGCCGGGACTAGCGGGGGGGCCGGGACAGATACGCAGTATTTT	CASSFTDAGTSGGAGTDTQYF
TRBV7-9	.	few	TRBJ1-2	TGTGCCAGCAGACTGACAGACATCGGAGGCTACACCTTC	CASRLTDIGGYTF
TRBV21-1	.	.	TRBJ2-7	TGTGCCAGCAGCAAAGCGCTACGGGAACCGGCCTACGAGCAGTACTTC	CASSKALREPAYEQYF
TRBV3-1	.	.	TRBJ2-1	TGTGCCAGCAGCCCTTACGATAGCTCCTACAATGAGCAGTTCTTC	CASSPYDSSYNEQFF
TRBV7-8	TRBD2	.	TRBJ2-7	TGTGCCAGCAGCCCCCCTCTGCGGGGGGCCCAATACGAGCAGTACTTC	CASSPPLRGAQYEQYF
TRBV28	.	.	TRBJ1-6	TGTGCCAGCAGCAGTTTAGGCAGTAGCTATAATTCACCCCTCCACTTT	CASSSLGSSYNSPLHF
TRBV20-1	.	.	TRBJ1-2	TGCAGTGCGGTCCCCAGTGAGGCGGGGCGCTATGGCTACACCTTC	CSAVPSEAGRYGYTF
TRBV11-2	.	.	TRBJ2-3	TGTGCCAGCAGCCCTCAGGGTGGGGGAAACACAGATACGCAGTATTTT	CASSPQGGGNTDTQYF
TRBV7-9	TRBD1	.	TRBJ2-7	TGTGCCAGCAGCTTACCGGACAGGGGGCCGGGGGAGCAGTACTTC	CASSLPDRGPGEQYF
TRBV20-1	.	.	TRBJ2-7	TGCAGTCTTGGCGGGGCCTACGAGCAGTACTTC	CSLGGAYEQYF